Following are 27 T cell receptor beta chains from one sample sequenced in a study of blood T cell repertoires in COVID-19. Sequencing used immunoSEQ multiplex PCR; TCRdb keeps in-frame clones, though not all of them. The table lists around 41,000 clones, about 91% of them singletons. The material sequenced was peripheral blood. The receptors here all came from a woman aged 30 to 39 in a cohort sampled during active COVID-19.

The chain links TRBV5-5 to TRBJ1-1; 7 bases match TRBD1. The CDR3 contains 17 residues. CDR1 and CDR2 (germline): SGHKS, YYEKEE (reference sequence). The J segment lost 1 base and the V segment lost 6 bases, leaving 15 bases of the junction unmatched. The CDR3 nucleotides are TGTGCCAGCACTCCTTCAATTGCAGGGGGGCAGAACACTGAAGCTTTCTTT. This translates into CASTPSIAGGQNTEAFF.

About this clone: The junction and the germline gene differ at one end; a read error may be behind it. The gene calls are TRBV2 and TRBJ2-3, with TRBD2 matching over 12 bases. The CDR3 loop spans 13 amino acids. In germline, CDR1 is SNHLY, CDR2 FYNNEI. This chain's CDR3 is CARRTSGTDTQYF. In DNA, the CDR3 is TGTGCCCGCAGGACTAGCGGGACGGATACGCAGTATTTT.

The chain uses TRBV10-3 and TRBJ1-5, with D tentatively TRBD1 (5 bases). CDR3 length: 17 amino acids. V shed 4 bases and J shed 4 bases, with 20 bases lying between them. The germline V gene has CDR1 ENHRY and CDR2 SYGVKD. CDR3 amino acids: CAISARQGSRGNQPQHF. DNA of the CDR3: TGTGCCATCAGTGCTAGGCAGGGCTCACGTGGGAATCAGCCCCAGCATTTT.

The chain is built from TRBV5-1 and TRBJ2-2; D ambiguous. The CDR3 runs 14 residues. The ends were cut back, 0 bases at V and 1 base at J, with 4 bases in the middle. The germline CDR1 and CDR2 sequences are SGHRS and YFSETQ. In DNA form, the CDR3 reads TGCGCCAGCAGCTTGGCCCGGAACACCGGGGAGCTGTTTTTT. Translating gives CASSLARNTGELFF. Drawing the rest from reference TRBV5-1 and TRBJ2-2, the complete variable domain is KAGVTQTPRYLIKTRGQQVTLSCSPISGHRSVSWYQQTPGQGLQFLFEYFSETQRNKGNFPGRFSGRQFSNSRSEMNVSTLELGDSALYLCASSLARNTGELFFGEGSRLTVL.

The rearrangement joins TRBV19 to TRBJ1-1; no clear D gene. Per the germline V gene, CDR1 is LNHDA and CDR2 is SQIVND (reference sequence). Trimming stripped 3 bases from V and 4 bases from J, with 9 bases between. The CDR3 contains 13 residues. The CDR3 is CASSMFAGTEAFF. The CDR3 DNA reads TGTGCCAGTAGTATGTTTGCGGGCACTGAAGCTTTCTTT.

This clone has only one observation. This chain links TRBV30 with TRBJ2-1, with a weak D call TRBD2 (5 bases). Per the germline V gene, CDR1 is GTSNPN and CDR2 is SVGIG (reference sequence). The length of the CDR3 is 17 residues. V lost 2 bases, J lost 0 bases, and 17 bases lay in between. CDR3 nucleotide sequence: TGTGCCTGGAGTAGGGCTAAACTGAGCGGCTCCTACAATGAGCAGTTCTTC. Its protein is CAWSRAKLSGSYNEQFF.

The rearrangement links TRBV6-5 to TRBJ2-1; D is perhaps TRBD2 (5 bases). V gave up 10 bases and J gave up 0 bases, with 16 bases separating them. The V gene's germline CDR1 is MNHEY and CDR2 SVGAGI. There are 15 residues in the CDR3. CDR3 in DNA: TGTGCCACCCCCCGAGGGTGGGGCTCCTACAATGAGCAGTTCTTC. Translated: CATPRGWGSYNEQFF.

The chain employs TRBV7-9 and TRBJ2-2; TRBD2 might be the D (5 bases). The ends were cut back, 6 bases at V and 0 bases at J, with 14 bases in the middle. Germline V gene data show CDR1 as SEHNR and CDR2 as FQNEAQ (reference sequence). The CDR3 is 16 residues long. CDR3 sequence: CASSLIRLTNTGELFF. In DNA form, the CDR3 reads TGTGCCAGCAGTTTAATCAGACTAACGAACACCGGGGAGCTGTTTTTT.

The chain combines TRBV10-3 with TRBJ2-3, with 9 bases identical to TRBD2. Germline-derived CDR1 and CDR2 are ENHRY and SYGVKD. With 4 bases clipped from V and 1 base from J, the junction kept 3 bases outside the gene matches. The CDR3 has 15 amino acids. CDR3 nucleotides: TGTGCCATCAGTGTTAGCGGGAGAGGCACAGATACGCAGTATTTT. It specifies CAISVSGRGTDTQYF.

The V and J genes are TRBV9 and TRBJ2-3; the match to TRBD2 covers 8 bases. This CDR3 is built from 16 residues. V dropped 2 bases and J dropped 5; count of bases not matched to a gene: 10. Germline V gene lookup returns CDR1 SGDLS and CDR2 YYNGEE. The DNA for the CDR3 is TGTGCCAGCAGCGTCACCTCGGGGGGGTCAGGAGATACGCAGTATTTT. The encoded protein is CASSVTSGGSGDTQYF.

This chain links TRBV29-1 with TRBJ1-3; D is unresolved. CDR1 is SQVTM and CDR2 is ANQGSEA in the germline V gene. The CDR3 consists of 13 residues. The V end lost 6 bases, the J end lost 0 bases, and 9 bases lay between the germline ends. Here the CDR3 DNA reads TGCAGCGTCCTGACTGGCTCTGGAAACACCATATATTTT. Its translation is CSVLTGSGNTIYF.

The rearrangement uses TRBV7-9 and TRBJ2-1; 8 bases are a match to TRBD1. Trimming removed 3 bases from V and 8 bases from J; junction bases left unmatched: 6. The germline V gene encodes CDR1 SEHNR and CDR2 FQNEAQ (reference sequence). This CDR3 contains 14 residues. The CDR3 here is CASSLVQGADEQFF. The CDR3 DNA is TGTGCCAGCAGCTTGGTCCAGGGGGCTGATGAGCAGTTCTTC.

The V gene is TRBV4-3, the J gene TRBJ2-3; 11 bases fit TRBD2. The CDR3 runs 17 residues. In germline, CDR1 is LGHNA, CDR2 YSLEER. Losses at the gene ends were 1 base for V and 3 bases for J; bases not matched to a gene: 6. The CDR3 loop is CASSQGPGLAVTDTQYF. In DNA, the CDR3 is TGCGCCAGCAGCCAAGGCCCGGGACTAGCGGTGACAGATACGCAGTATTTT.

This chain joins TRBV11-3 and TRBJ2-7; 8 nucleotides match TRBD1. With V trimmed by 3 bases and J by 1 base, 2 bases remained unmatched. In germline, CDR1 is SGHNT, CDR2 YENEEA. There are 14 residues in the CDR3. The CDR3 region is CASSLRTGSYEQYF. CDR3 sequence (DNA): TGTGCCAGCAGCTTGCGGACAGGGTCCTACGAGCAGTACTTC.

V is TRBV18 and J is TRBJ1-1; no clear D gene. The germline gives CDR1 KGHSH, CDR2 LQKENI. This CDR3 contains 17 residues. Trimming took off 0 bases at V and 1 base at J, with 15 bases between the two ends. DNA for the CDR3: TGTGCCAGCTCACCACCCGCAGGACTCGTGAGGAACACTGAAGCTTTCTTT. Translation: CASSPPAGLVRNTEAFF.

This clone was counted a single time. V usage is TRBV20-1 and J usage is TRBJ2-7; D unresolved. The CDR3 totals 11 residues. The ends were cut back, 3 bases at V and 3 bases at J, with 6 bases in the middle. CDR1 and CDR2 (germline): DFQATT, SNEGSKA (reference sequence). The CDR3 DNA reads TGCAGTGCTAGTTCGGTCTACGAGCAGTACTTC. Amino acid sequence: CSASSVYEQYF.

DNA for the CDR3: TGCAGCGTCCGGGAGGGGGTCGAGCAGTACTTC. Translating it yields CSVREGVEQYF. This chain links TRBV29-1 with TRBJ2-7; 8 bases map to TRBD2. CDR1 is SQVTM, CDR2 ANQGSEA, per germline. Trimming cost V 6 bases and J 6 bases; bases outside gene matches: 4. This CDR3 is 11 amino acids long.

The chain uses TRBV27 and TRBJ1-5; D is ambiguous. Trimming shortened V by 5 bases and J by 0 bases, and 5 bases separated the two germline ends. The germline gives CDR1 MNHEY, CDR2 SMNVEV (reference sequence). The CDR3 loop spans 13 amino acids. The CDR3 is CASSSNSNQPQHF. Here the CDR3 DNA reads TGTGCCAGCAGTAGCAATAGCAATCAGCCCCAGCATTTT.

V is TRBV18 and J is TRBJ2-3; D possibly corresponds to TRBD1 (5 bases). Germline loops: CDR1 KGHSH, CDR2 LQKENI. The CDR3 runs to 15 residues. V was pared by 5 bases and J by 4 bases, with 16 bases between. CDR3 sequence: CASSKPFREPDTQYF. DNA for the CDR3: TGTGCCAGCTCAAAACCATTCAGGGAACCAGATACGCAGTATTTT.

CDR3: CASSLAGESYEQYF. The DNA of the CDR3 is TGTGCCAGCAGCTTAGCGGGAGAATCCTACGAGCAGTACTTC. The chain recombines TRBV7-9 with TRBJ2-7; TRBD2 is a possible D gene (5 bases). Germline CDR1 SEHNR, CDR2 FQNEAQ (reference sequence). The germline V and J ends were trimmed by 0 bases and 1 base, with 7 bases remaining between them. The CDR3 covers 14 residues.

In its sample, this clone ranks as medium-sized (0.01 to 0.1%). The CDR3 sequence is CASSQAWDSNTEAFF. In DNA, the CDR3 is TGCGCCAGCAGCCAAGCCTGGGACAGTAACACTGAAGCTTTCTTT. The rearrangement joins TRBV4-1 to TRBJ1-1, with 7 bases matching TRBD1. Trimming took 1 base from V and 2 from J; bases not matched to a gene: 4. Germline V lookup: CDR1 MGHRA, CDR2 YSYEKL. The CDR3 is made up of 15 amino acids.

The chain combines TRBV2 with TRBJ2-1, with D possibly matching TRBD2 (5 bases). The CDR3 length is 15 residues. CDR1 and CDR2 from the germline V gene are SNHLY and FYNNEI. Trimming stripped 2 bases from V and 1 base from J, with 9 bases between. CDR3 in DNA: TGTGCCAGCAGTGAACAGAGGGCGTCCTACAATGAGCAGTTCTTC. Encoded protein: CASSEQRASYNEQFF.

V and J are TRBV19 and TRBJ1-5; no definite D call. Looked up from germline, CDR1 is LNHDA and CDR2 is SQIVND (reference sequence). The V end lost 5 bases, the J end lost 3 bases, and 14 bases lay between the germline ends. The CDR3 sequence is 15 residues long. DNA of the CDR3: TGTGCCAGTAGTCCATCACCAGATCTCAATCAGCCCCAGCATTTT. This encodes CASSPSPDLNQPQHF. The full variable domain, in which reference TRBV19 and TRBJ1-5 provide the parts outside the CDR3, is DGGITQSPKYLFRKEGQNVTLSCEQNLNHDAMYWYRQDPGQGLRLIYYSQIVNDFQKGDIAEGYSVSREKKESFPLTVTSAQKNPTAFYLCASSPSPDLNQPQHFGDGTRLSIL.

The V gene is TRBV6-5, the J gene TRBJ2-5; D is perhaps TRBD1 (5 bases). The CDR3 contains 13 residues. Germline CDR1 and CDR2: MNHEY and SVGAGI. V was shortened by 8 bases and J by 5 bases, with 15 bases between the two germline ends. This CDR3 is CASGGRAAETQYF. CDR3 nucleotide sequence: TGTGCCAGCGGCGGCAGGGCCGCGGAGACCCAGTACTTC.

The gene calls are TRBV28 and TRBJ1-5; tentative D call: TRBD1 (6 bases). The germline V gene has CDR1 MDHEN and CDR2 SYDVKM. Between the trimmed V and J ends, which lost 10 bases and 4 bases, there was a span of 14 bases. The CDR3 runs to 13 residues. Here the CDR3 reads CATQGGGNQPQHF. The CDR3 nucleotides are TGTGCCACCCAAGGGGGGGGTAATCAGCCCCAGCATTTT. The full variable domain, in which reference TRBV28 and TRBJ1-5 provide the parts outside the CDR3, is DVKVTQSSRYLVKRTGEKVFLECVQDMDHENMFWYRQDPGLGLRLIYFSYDVKMKEKGDIPEGYSVSREKKERFSLILESASTNQTSMYLCATQGGGNQPQHFGDGTRLSIL.

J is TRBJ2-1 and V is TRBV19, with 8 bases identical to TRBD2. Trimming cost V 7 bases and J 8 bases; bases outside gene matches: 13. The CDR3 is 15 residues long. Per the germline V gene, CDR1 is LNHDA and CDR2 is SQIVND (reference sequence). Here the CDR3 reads CASTRTSSDVYEQFF. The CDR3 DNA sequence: TGTGCCAGTACTCGGACTAGCAGTGATGTCTATGAGCAGTTCTTC.

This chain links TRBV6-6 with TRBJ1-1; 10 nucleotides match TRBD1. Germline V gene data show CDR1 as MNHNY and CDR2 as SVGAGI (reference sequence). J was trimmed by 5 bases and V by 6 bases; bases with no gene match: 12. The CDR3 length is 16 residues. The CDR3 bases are TGTGCCAGCAGCCGAGGGACAGGGGCCGGGGGGACTGAAGCTTTCTTT. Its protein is CASSRGTGAGGTEAFF.